This passage covers 4 T cell receptor beta chains from one sample sequenced in a study of T cells expressing NK-cell markers. Using the 5' RACE reads, TCRdb records one entry per CDR3 protein without DNA. The sample is made up of 500,000 to 600,000 distinct CDR3 sequences, and the top ten hold approximately 4% of it. The source material was blood T cells: a sorted CD56 or NKG2C T cell subset, CD4+ or CD8+ T cells, or bulk PBMC T cells (not recorded which). These receptors all come from a man aged 18 to 35 in good health.

This rearrangement joins TRBV27 to TRBJ1-2; as DNA is missing, the TRBD1 call by TCRdb cannot be tested. CDR1 MNHEY and CDR2 SMNVEV come from the germline V gene (reference sequence). CDR3 size: 15 residues. This chain's CDR3 is CASSLSRLGTYGYTF.

This sequence joins TRBV15 and TRBJ2-1. The CDR3 has 14 residues. From germline, CDR1 is LNHNV and CDR2 YYDKDF (reference sequence). The CDR3 sequence: CATSYIKGRTEQFF.

The chain links TRBV10-3 to TRBJ2-5; TCRdb indicates TRBD1, and absent DNA this call remains unverified. CDR3 size: 13 residues. Germline assignment: CDR1 ENHRY and CDR2 SYGVKD. The CDR3 reads CAISHRDTKTQYF.

The chain has TRBV11-2 and TRBJ2-1; absent DNA, TCRdb's TRBD2 call cannot be checked. The CDR3 has 16 amino acids. Germline-derived CDR1 and CDR2 are SGHAT and FQNNGV. The CDR3 sequence: CASSLRGGTTYNEQFF.